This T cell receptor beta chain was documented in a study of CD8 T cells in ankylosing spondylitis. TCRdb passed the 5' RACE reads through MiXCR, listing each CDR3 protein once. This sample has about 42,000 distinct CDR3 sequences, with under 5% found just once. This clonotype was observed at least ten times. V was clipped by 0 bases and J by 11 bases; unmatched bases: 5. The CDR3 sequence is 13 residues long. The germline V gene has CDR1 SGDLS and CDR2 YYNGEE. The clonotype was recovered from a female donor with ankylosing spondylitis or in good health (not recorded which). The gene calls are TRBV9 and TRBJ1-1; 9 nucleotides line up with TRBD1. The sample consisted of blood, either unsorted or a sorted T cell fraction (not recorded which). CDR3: CASSVDGTGSAFF. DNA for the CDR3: TGTGCCAGCAGCGTAGATGGGACAGGGTCCGCTTTCTTT.